These T cell receptor beta chains were read from a single sample in a study of response to subunit inactivated influenza vaccine. TCRdb passed the RT-PCR reads through MiXCR, listing each CDR3 protein once. The table shows about 310,000 distinct CDR3 sequences, with 22% occurring only once. Sequencing used PBMCs from blood, obtained 21 months after vaccination. Source of these receptors: a man aged 45 to 75 who received an inactivated influenza vaccine. Each CDR3 is given without its conserved first and last residue. The D gene is left open where the match is weak. Clone size is given for some rows only: seen once, a few or many times, or a class if the clone is expanded.

>many|.|18|TRBV7-8
ASSLAGLDWDTRANSPLH
>.|.|13|TRBV5-4
ASSLGGRANYGYT
>few|.|11|TRBV29-1
SVENPTNYEQY
>.|TRBD1|12|TRBV4-2
ASSQGQGAVEQY
>few|.|14|TRBV12-3/TRBV12-4
ASSPSRGPRDYGYT
>few|.|12|TRBV3-1
ASSLSDSYTEAF
>.|.|12|TRBV5-1
ASSFRTSSYEQY
>.|.|13|TRBV20-1
SASPPDLGNSPLH
>.|TRBD1|11|TRBV20-1
SVPGQGDSGYT
>once|.|13|TRBV11-2
ASSRRLDVSGELF
>many|.|12|TRBV9
ASSVGNSNTEAF
>.|.|13|TRBV6-5
ASSYRGETNYGYT
>few|TRBD2|13|TRBV12-3/TRBV12-4
ASSKGTSGQKTQY
>many|.|14|TRBV29-1
SVEEDGRSRNYGYT
>.|TRBD2|13|TRBV20-1
SATTAGGANNEQF
>few|.|10|TRBV2
ASGEGTDTQY
>.|TRBD2|17|TRBV24-1
ATSGGTSGALRAYNEQF
>few|.|16|TRBV7-8
ASSLGGGGAGMGTEAF
>.|.|11|TRBV7-7
ASSLTRYHEQF
>.|.|12|TRBV5-1
ASSLPGAQKTQY
>.|TRBD1|10|TRBV20-1
SASGGREKLF
>few|TRBD2|15|TRBV30
AWSGLAGGRSYNEQF
>.|.|13|TRBV5-1
ASSPMTAYNSPLH
>few|.|15|TRBV20-1
SARDLRQAVSGNTIY
>.|TRBD1|17|TRBV15
ATSRDGGTGGAYNSPLH
>few|.|12|TRBV5-6
ASSSSVLNSPLH
>.|TRBD2|13|TRBV12-3/TRBV12-4
ASNLGTSDTDTQY
>few|.|11|TRBV6-5
ASSYKGANVLT
>.|.|15|TRBV27
ASSLVRAGTTYNEQF
>.|.|11|TRBV12-3/TRBV12-4
ASSLGTGYEQF
>.|.|13|TRBV5-1
ASSSGTLFGYGYT
>.|TRBD1|12|TRBV6-1
ASSGPGQGDEQF
>few|.|12|TRBV3-1
ASSHNAVNTEAF
>.|TRBD1|13|TRBV11-1
ASSLVDRVYNEQF
>few|.|16|TRBV5-1
ASSLFVGSRQYTDTQY
>many|.|12|TRBV10-3
AISAIGNNNEQF
>.|.|11|TRBV30
AWSKGLNTEAF
>few|TRBD1|13|TRBV6-1
ASSEWGQGREKLF
>few|TRBD1|17|TRBV6-2/TRBV6-3
ASSYSRTTTGTWNTEAF
>.|TRBD2|14|TRBV12-3/TRBV12-4
ATARNSGAGTGELF
>few|TRBD2|16|TRBV5-1
ASSLAPSLAGVYNEQF
>few|.|12|TRBV15
ATSSRRNNSPLH